This T cell receptor beta chain derives from a study of blood T cell repertoires in COVID-19. Germline assignment: CDR1 SEHNR and CDR2 FQNEAQ (reference sequence). This CDR3 spans 11 amino acids. Deletions cut 3 bases from V and 3 bases from J, with 2 bases between. Individuals drawn from around 24 US areas were about 18 to 95 years old. This clone has at least ten counts. Here immunoSEQ multiplex PCR was the method, and the copy in TCRdb shows in-frame clones only, minus some. Here the sample spans some 500,000 clones, 85% to 90% being singletons. The V gene is TRBV7-9, the J gene TRBJ1-1; D unclear. The clonotype originates from a woman in her thirties or forties who had recovered from COVID-19. The sequencing sample was made of PBMCs or T cells enriched from blood (not recorded which). The CDR3 loop is CASSFDTEAFF. The CDR3 DNA follows: TGTGCCAGCAGCTTCGACACTGAAGCTTTCTTT.